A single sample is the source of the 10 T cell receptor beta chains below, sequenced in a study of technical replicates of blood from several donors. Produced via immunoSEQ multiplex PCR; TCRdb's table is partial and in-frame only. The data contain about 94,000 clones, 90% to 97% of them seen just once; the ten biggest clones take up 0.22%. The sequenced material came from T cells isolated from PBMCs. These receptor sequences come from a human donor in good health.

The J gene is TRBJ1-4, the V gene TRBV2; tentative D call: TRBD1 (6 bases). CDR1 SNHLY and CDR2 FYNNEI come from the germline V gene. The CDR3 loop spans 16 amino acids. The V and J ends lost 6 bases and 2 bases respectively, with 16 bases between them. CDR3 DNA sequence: TGTGCCAGCAGACCCAGGGGCCACTTCACTAATGAAAAACTGTTTTTT. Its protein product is CASRPRGHFTNEKLFF.

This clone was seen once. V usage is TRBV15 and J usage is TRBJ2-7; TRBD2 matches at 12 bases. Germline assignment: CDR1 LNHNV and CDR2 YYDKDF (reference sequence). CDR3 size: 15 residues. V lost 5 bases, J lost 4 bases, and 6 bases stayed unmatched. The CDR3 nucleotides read TGTGCCACCAGCCCAAAGACTAGCGGGAGTTACGAGCAGTACTTC. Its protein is CATSPKTSGSYEQYF.

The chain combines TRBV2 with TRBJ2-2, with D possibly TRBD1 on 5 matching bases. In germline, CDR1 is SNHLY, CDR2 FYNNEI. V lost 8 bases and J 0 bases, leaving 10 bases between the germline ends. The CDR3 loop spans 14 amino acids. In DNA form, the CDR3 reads TGTGCCAGCCGACAGTTGGCGAACACCGGGGAGCTGTTTTTT. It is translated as CASRQLANTGELFF.

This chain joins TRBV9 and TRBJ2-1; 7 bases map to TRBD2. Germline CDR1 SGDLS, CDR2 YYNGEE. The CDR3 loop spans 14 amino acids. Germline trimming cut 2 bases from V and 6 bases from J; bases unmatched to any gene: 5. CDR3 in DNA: TGTGCCAGCAGCGTTGGGGGGGGGAGCAATGAGCAGTTCTTC. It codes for CASSVGGGSNEQFF.

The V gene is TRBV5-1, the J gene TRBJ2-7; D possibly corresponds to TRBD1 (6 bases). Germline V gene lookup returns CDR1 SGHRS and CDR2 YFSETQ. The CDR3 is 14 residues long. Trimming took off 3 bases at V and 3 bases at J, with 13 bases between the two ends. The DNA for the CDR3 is TGCGCCAGCAGCTCTTACAGGGAAAACTACGAGCAGTACTTC. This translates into CASSSYRENYEQYF.

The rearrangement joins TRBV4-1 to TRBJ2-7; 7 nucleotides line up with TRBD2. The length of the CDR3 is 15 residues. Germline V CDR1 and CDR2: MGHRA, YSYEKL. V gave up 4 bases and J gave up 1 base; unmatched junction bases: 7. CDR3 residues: CASSRYSGLSYEQYF. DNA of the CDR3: TGCGCCAGCAGCCGATATAGCGGGCTTTCCTACGAGCAGTACTTC.

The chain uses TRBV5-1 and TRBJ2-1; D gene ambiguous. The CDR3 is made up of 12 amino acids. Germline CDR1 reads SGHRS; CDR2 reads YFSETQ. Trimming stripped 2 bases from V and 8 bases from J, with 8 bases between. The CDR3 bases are TGCGCCAGCAGCTTCGGGTGGGATGAGCAGTTCTTC. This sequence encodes CASSFGWDEQFF.

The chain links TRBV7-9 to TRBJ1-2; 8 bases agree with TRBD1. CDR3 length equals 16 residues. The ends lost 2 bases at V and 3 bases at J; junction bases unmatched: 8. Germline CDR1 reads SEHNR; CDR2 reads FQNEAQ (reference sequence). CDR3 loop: CASSLSGQGPDYGYTF. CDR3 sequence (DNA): TGTGCCAGCAGCTTAAGTGGACAGGGCCCTGACTATGGCTACACCTTC.

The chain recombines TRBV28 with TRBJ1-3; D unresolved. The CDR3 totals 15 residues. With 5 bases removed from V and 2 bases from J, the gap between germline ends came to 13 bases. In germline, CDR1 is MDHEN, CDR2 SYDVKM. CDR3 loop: CASSTAQYPGNTIYF. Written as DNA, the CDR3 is TGTGCCAGCAGTACCGCCCAGTATCCTGGAAACACCATATATTTT.

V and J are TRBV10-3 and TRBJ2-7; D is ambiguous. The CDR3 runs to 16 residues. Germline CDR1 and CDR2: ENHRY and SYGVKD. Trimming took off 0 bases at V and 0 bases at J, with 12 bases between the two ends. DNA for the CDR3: TGTGCCATCAGTGAGTCGACGGGTCTTAGCTCCTACGAGCAGTACTTC. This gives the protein CAISESTGLSSYEQYF.